The text below deals with one T cell receptor (beta chain). This specimen belongs to a study of response to subunit inactivated influenza vaccine. Using its own MiXCR run on the RT-PCR reads, TCRdb lists one record per CDR3 protein. The sample shows around 520,000 distinct CDR3 sequences, 12% of them seen only once. This CDR3 is 12 amino acids long. In germline, CDR1 is MNHEY, CDR2 SVGEGT. Trimming took 7 bases from V and 7 from J; bases not matched to a gene: 6. The TCR sequence derives from a man aged 50 to 59 who received an inactivated influenza vaccine. The material sequenced was PBMCs from blood, taken on the day of vaccination. V usage is TRBV6-2 or TRBV6-3 and J usage is TRBJ2-5; 7 positions agree with TRBD2. CDR3 nucleotide sequence: TGTGCCAGCATGGCTAGCGGAGTGACCCAGTACTTC. Translating it yields CASMASGVTQYF.